Given below is one T cell receptor (beta chain) in context. V lost 5 bases and J lost 4, with 14 bases in between. The CDR3 is 14 residues long. Germline V gene data show CDR1 as SGHVS and CDR2 as FQNEAQ. This record comes from a study of blood T cell repertoires in COVID-19. Background on the study: The study drew acute and convalescent COVID-19 samples from the United States, Italy and Spain. PBMCs, B-cell-depleted T cells, or T cells provided the cDNA or gDNA that made up the material.

Repertoires were generated with immunoSEQ multiplex PCR, while TCRdb's copy carries only in-frame clones and drops some. The sample has more than 80,000 clones, 75% to 90% seen once. The V call is TRBV7-8, the J call TRBJ1-1; D ambiguous. The TCR was taken from an elderly man with acute or convalescent COVID-19. The source material was peripheral blood. As DNA, the CDR3 is TGTGCCAGCAGCCATGGCGGGGAGACCACTGAAGCTTTCTTT. Its protein product is CASSHGGETTEAFF.